A selection of T cell receptor beta chains follows, all from one sample in a study of early T cells in non-severe SARS-CoV-2 infection. TCRdb recomputed calls from the 5' RACE reads with MiXCR, one row per CDR3 protein. The sample holds around 40,000 distinct CDR3 sequences, around 9.9% seen once. What was sequenced was whole blood. The receptor source for this set is an adult who was a healthcare worker with PCR-confirmed SARS-CoV-2 infection or an uninfected control (not recorded which). Both conserved end residues are part of each CDR3. Each record gives: J gene, V gene, CDR3 protein.

>TRBJ2-3|TRBV29-1
CSGTAGDITDTQYF
>TRBJ1-1|TRBV18
CASSPPIAQTEAFF
>TRBJ2-5|TRBV5-5
CASSLDQALLETQYF
>TRBJ2-2|TRBV24-1
CATSGQGATGELFF
>TRBJ2-7|TRBV7-2
CASSSPGSHYEQYF
>TRBJ2-5|TRBV5-1
CASSQRGTSAQETQYF
>TRBJ1-1|TRBV7-2
CASSLRVQNTEAFF
>TRBJ1-4|TRBV28
CASSLAGRNEVFF
>TRBJ2-3|TRBV27
CASSLRQGSHTDTQYF
>TRBJ1-2|TRBV20-1
CSARPLAHNGYTF
>TRBJ1-2|TRBV29-1
CSAGDAANYGYTF
>TRBJ1-4|TRBV19
CASSPASGALGELFF
>TRBJ1-6|TRBV9
CASSSVGYNSPLHF
>TRBJ1-3|TRBV7-8
CASSLAREAHSENTIYF
>TRBJ2-4|TRBV6-2/TRBV6-3
CASTMGENPKNIQYF
>TRBJ2-7|TRBV29-1
CSVLASGYEQYF
>TRBJ1-2|TRBV7-2
CASSAGPLTGYTF
>TRBJ1-1|TRBV9
CASSLNPQDRGGTEAFF
>TRBJ1-2|TRBV2
CASRAANYGYTF
>TRBJ2-3|TRBV24-1
CATSDRDSRTDTQYF